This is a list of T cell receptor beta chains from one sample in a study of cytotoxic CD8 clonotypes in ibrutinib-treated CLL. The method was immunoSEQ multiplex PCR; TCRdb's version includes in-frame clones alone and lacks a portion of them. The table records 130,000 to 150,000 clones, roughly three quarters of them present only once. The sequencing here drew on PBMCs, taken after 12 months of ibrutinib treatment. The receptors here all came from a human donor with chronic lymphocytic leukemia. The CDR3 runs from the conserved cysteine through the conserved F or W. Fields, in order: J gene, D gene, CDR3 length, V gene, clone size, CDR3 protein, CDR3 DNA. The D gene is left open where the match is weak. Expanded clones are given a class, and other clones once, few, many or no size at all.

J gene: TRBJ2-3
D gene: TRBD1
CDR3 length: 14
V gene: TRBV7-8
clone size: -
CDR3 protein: CASSSTGHRDTQYF
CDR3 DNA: TGTGCCAGCAGCTCGACAGGGCATAGAGATACGCAGTATTTT

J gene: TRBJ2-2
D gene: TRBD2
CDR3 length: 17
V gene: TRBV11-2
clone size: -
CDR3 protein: CASSPGLAGVLTGELFF
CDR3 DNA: TGTGCCAGCAGCCCGGGACTAGCGGGAGTTCTGACCGGGGAGCTGTTTTTT

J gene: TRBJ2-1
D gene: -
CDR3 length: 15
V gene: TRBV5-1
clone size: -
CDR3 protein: CASSLGQGMYDEQFF
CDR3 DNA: TGCGCCAGCAGCTTGGGGCAGGGGATGTACGATGAGCAGTTCTTC

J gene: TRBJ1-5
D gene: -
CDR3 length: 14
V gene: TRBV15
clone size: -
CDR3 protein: CATSSRRTAQPQHF
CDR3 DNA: TGTGCCACCAGCAGCCGCCGGACGGCTCAGCCCCAGCATTTT

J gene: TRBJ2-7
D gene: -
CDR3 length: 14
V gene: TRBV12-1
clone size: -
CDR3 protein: CASSFRDSSYEQYF
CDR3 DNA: TGTGCCAGCAGCTTTCGGGACAGCTCCTACGAGCAGTACTTC

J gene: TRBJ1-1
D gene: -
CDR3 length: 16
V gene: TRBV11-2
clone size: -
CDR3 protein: CASSPSTTWGNTEAFF
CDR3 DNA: TGTGCCAGCAGCCCGTCGACAACCTGGGGGAACACTGAAGCTTTCTTT

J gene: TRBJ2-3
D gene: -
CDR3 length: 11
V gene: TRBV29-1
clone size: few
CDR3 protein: CSVRSTDTQYF
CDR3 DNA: TGCAGCGTGAGGAGCACAGATACGCAGTATTTT

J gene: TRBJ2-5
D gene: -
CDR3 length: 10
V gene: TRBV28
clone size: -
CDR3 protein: CAIGRETQYF
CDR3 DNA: TGTGCCATCGGACGAGAGACCCAGTACTTC

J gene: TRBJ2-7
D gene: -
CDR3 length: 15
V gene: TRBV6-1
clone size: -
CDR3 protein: CASSEGGRVTYEQYF
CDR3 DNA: TGTGCCAGCAGTGAAGGGGGACGGGTTACCTACGAGCAGTACTTC

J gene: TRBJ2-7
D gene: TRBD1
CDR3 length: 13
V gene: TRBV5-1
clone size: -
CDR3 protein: CASSFTGVNEQYF
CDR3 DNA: TGCGCCAGCAGCTTCACAGGGGTGAACGAGCAGTACTTC

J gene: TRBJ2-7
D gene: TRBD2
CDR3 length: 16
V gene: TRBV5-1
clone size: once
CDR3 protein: CASSLEGSSGPYEQYF
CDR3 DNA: TGCGCCAGCAGCTTGGAGGGCTCTAGCGGGCCCTACGAGCAGTACTTC

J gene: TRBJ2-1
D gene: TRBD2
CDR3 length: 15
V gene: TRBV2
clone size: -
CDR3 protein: CASSPGTSDLDEQFF
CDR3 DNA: TGTGCCAGCAGCCCCGGGACTAGCGATCTAGATGAGCAGTTCTTC

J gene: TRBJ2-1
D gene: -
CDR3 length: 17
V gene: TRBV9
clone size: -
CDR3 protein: CASSVAVGDLLSGEQFF
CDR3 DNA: TGTGCCAGCAGCGTAGCAGTGGGGGATTTGCTCAGCGGTGAGCAGTTCTTC

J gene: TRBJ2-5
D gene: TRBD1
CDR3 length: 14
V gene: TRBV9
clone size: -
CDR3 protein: CASSERTGRETQYF
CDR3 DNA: TGTGCCAGCAGCGAGAGGACAGGGAGAGAGACCCAGTACTTC

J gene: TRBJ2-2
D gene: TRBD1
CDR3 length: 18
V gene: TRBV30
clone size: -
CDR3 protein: CAWSLFSLGQTNTGELFF
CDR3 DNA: TGTGCCTGGAGTTTATTTTCTCTGGGACAGACGAACACCGGGGAGCTGTTTTTT

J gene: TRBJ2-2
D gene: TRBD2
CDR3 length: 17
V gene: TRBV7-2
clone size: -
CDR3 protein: CASSLRGLAVNTGELFF
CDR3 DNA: TGTGCCAGCAGCTTGAGGGGACTAGCGGTGAACACCGGGGAGCTGTTTTTT

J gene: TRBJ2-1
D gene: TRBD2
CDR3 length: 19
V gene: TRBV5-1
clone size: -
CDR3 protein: CASSLTGLAGVISYNEQFF
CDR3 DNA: TGCGCCAGCAGCTTGACGGGACTAGCGGGAGTAATTTCCTACAATGAGCAGTTCTTC

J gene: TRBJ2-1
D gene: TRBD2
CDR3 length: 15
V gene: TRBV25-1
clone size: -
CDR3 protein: CASRRGGRAYNEQFF
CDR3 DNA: TGTGCCAGCAGGAGGGGCGGGAGGGCCTACAATGAGCAGTTCTTC

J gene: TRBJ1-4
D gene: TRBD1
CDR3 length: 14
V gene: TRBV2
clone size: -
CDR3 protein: CASSQDRGREKLFF
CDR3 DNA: TGTGCCAGCAGCCAGGACAGGGGGCGTGAAAAACTGTTTTTT

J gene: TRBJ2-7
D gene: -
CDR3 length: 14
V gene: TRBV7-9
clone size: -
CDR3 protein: CASSARSPSYEQYF
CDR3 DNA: TGTGCCAGCAGTGCGAGGTCCCCCTCCTACGAGCAGTACTTC

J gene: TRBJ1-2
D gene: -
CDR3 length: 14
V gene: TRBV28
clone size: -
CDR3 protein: CASTLGVGRYGYTF
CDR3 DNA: TGTGCCAGCACCCTGGGGGTAGGGCGGTATGGCTACACCTTC

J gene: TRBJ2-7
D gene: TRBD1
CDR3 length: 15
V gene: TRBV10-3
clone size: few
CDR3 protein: CAISVPGQGVYEQYF
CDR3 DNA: TGTGCCATCAGTGTTCCGGGACAGGGTGTTTACGAGCAGTACTTC

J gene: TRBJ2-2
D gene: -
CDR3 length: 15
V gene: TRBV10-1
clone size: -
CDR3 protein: CASSERSGNTGELFF
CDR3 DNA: TGCGCCAGCAGTGAGAGATCGGGGAACACCGGGGAGCTGTTTTTT

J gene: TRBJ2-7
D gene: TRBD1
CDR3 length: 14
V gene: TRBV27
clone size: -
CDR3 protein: CASSRWDRAYEQYF
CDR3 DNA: TGTGCCAGCAGCAGGTGGGACAGGGCCTACGAGCAGTACTTC

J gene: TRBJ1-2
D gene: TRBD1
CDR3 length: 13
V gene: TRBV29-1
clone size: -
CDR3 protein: CSVDFGQGLGYTF
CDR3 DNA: TGCAGCGTTGATTTCGGACAGGGGTTAGGCTACACCTTC

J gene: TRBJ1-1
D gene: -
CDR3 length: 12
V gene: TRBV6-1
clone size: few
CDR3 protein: CASSEARPEAFF
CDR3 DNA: TGTGCCAGCAGTGAAGCGAGACCCGAAGCTTTCTTT

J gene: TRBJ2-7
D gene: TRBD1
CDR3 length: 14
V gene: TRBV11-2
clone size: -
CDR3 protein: CASSWDRALYEQYF
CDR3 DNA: TGTGCCAGCAGCTGGGACAGGGCCCTCTACGAGCAGTACTTC

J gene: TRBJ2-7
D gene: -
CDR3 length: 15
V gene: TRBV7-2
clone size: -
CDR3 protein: CASSLSTEKAYEQYF
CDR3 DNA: TGTGCCAGCAGCTTATCAACAGAGAAGGCGTACGAGCAGTACTTC

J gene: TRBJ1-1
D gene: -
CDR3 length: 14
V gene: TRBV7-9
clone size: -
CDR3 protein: CASSLGRGNTEAFF
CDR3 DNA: TGTGCCAGCAGCTTAGGACGGGGAAACACTGAAGCTTTCTTT

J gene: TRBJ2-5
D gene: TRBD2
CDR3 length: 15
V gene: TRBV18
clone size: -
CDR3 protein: CASSPPSGSGETQYF
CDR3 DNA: TGTGCCAGCTCACCACCCAGCGGGAGTGGGGAGACCCAGTACTTC

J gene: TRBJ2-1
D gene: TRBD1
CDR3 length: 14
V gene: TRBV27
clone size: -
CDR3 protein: CASRPGQGVYEQFF
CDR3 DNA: TGTGCCAGCAGGCCCGGACAGGGGGTCTATGAGCAGTTCTTC

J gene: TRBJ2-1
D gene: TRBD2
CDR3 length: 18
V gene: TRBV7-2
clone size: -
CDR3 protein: CASSPGTSGGSSYNEQFF
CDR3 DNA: TGTGCCAGCAGCCCCGGGACTAGCGGGGGGAGCTCCTACAATGAGCAGTTCTTC

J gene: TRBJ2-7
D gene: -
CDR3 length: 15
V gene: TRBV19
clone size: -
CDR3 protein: CATAPPGRGKYEQYF
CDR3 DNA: TGTGCCACCGCCCCCCCGGGCAGGGGAAAGTACGAGCAGTACTTC

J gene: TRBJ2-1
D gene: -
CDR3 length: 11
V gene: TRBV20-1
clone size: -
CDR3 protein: CSARYFNEQFF
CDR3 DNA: TGCAGTGCTAGGTATTTCAATGAGCAGTTCTTC

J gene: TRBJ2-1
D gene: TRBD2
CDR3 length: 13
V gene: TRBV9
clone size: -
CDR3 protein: CASGTSGYNEQFF
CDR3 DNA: TGTGCCAGCGGGACTAGCGGTTACAATGAGCAGTTCTTC

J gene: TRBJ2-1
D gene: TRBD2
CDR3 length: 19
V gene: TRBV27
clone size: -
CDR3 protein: CASSLAGLAGRMGGNEQFF
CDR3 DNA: TGTGCCAGCAGTTTAGCGGGACTAGCGGGAAGGATGGGAGGCAATGAGCAGTTCTTC

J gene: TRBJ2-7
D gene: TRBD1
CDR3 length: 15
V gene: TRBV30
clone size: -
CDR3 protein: CAWRRTGSLSYEQYF
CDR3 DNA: TGTGCCTGGAGACGGACAGGGTCACTCTCCTACGAGCAGTACTTC

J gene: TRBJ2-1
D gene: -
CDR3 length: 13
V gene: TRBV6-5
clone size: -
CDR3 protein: CASSYSFVDEQFF
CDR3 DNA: TGTGCCAGCAGTTACTCTTTTGTGGATGAGCAGTTCTTC

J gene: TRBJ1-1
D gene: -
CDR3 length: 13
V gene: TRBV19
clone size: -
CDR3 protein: CASKMTQNTEAFF
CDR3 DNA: TGTGCCAGTAAAATGACACAGAACACTGAAGCTTTCTTT

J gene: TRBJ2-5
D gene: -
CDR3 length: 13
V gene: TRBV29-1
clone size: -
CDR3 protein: CSVEVTGKETQYF
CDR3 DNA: TGCAGCGTTGAAGTAACAGGGAAAGAGACCCAGTACTTC

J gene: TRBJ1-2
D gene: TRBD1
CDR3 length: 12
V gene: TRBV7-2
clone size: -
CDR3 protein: CASSSPGGGYTF
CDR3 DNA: TGTGCCAGCAGCTCCCCAGGGGGTGGCTACACCTTC

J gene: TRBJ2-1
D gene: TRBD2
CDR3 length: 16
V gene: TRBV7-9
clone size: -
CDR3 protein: CASSLWTSGRYNEQFF
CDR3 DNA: TGTGCCAGCAGCTTATGGACTAGCGGGAGATACAATGAGCAGTTCTTC